This record looks at one T cell receptor beta chain sequence and its context. What it recognizes is unknown. Cells sorted as Tregs were CD4+, CD25+ and CD127-/low. The CDR3 loop spans 14 amino acids. V lost 4 bases to trimming and J lost 1 base; unmatched junction nucleotides: 3. CDR1 and CDR2 from the germline V gene are SGHVS and FQNEAQ. General study findings and limits: The larger cohort examined one V-J beta rearrangement, not whole repertoires. Tumor memory CD4+ T cell TCR gene usage clustered with blood and lymph node memory CD4+ cells and lymph node naive CD4+ cells. Tumor-infiltrating Treg TCR alpha and beta sequences overlapped most with tumor naive CD4+ T cells, then blood naive.

Full-length variable regions came from constant-region reverse primers plus semi-nested Nested Universal Primer A PCR. TCRdb itself ran the 5' RACE reads through MiXCR, one entry per CDR3 protein. The sample has thousands of distinct CDR3 sequences; around 70% are singletons. Sequencing was done on a sample of tumor-infiltrating Tregs sorted from the breast tumor. The chain carries TRBV7-8 and TRBJ1-1, with 7 bases lining up with TRBD1. The sequence was obtained from a female donor with breast cancer. The CDR3 DNA reads as TGTGCCAGCAGCTCCAGGGGGTCGAACACTGAAGCTTTCTTT. This gives the protein CASSSRGSNTEAFF.